The following is a T cell receptor (beta chain) sequence with its context. Its antigen is currently unknown. This sample stems from a study of CD8 T cells in ankylosing spondylitis. General study results and limits: Reports of some motif variants in reactive arthritis synovial fluid and blood predate this one. Characteristic of ankylosing spondylitis blood, it appeared, was a TCR beta motif comprising roughly eight highly homologous variants.

V gave up 8 bases and J gave up 3 bases; unmatched junction bases: 1. The CDR3 consists of 12 residues. The germline CDR1 and CDR2 sequences are SNHLY and FYNNEI. Each TCR beta library was made by quantitative 5'-RACE that incorporated molecular barcodes. In TCRdb, the 5' RACE reads were re-called with MiXCR into one record per CDR3 protein. The sample has roughly 160,000 distinct CDR3 sequences; around a tenth are singletons. The sequence was collected from a female donor with ankylosing spondylitis or in good health (not recorded which). The chain links TRBV2 to TRBJ2-7; 10 bases are shared with TRBD1. Sequenced: blood, either unsorted or a sorted T cell fraction (not recorded which). The CDR3 here is CASRDRGYEQYF. CDR3 sequence (DNA): TGTGCCAGCCGGGACAGGGGCTACGAGCAGTACTTC.